This TCR beta chain was sequenced during a study of T cell changes during pregnancy in multiple sclerosis. Assay used: immunoSEQ multiplex PCR; TCRdb lists only in-frame clones, some missing. The sample includes tens of thousands of clones, about nine tenths seen only once; the top ten take approximately 5.9%. The CDR3 totals 15 residues. From germline, CDR1 is SEHNR and CDR2 FQNEAQ (reference sequence). Losses at the gene ends were 4 bases for V and 5 bases for J; bases not matched to a gene: 7. This rearrangement joins TRBV7-9 to TRBJ2-7; 11 nucleotides match TRBD2. This clonotype was sampled from a female donor in good health, enrolled as a control in a pregnancy study. The sequenced sample was peripheral blood, obtained in the third trimester of pregnancy. CDR3 residues: CASSSTSGITHEQYF. CDR3 nucleotide sequence: TGTGCCAGCAGCTCGACTAGCGGGATTACCCACGAGCAGTACTTC.